This T cell receptor beta chain is from a study of cytomegalovirus exposure and HLA in healthy donors. PCR involved 60 Vbeta and 13 Jbeta primers. TCRdb's copy holds only in-frame clones and misses some; the assay was immunoSEQ multiplex PCR. The top ten hold roughly 2.5% of the sample, which has fewer than 200,000 clones, roughly 81% seen once. Unmatched junction bases numbered 13, after V lost 2 bases and J lost 8 bases. Germline CDR1 is LNHNV and CDR2 is YYDKDF (reference sequence). CDR3 length: 16 amino acids. The chain carries TRBV15 and TRBJ1-2; 8 nucleotides align to TRBD1. Specimen: PBMCs. This receptor was taken from a man aged 30 to 39 in good health and CMV-seropositive. CDR3 coding DNA: TGTGCCACCAGCAGACATGGGTCTGGACAGGGAAGCGGCTACACCTTC. Protein product: CATSRHGSGQGSGYTF.